The next 7 T cell receptor beta chains were all read from a single sample in a study of T cells in Graves' hyperthyroidism and ophthalmopathy (dated by TCRdb to between 2018 and 2021). Library creation used multiplex PCR. Sequenced using an Illumina HiSeq 2000. Amplification of TCR beta CDR3 regions was carried out from RNA transcripts. The first round of RT-PCR for the TCR CDR3 was performed with the HTBI primer set and the Qiagen OneStep RT-PCR kit. TCRdb reprocessing: public reads trimmed at Q25 with fastp, clones called with MiXCR, in-frame beta chains kept. Rows merge per CDR3 protein into single entries with the most common DNA and genes. Across this sample there are about 710,000 distinct CDR3 sequences, with 16% seen only once. The ten largest clones represent approximately 8% of the sample. Sequencing was performed on blood. The receptors were gathered from a man between 18 and 29 years old with Graves' hyperthyroidism.

A note on this clonotype: Being one base from a much bigger clone, this may be a read error. The J gene is TRBJ2-1, the V gene TRBV2, with TRBD2 matching over 15 bases. This CDR3 is 13 amino acids long. V was clipped by 11 bases and J by 9 bases; unmatched bases: 5. Germline values: CDR1 SNHLY, CDR2 FYNNEI. CDR3 sequence: CAGQGLAGGEQFF. CDR3 nucleotides: TGTGCCGGTCAGGGACTAGCGGGAGGTGAGCAGTTCTTC.

The J gene is TRBJ1-4, the V gene TRBV19, with D possibly TRBD1 on 5 matching bases. V lost 5 bases and J 5 bases, leaving 6 bases between the germline ends. CDR1 and CDR2 (germline): LNHDA, SQIVND (reference sequence). The CDR3 extends over 12 amino acids. The DNA of the CDR3 is TGTGCCAGTAGTGCAGGGAATGAAAAACTGTTTTTT. Translated, it gives CASSAGNEKLFF.

This clonotype was seen repeatedly, ten times or more. The V gene is TRBV5-1, the J gene TRBJ1-1, with D hard to call. Germline V gene sequence: CDR1 SGHRS, CDR2 YFSETQ. Trimming left V 0 bases short and J 0 bases short, with 3 bases between. CDR3 length: 13 amino acids. CDR3 sequence reads: CASSLDLNTEAFF. Written as DNA, the CDR3 is TGCGCCAGCAGCTTGGATTTGAACACTGAAGCTTTCTTT.

The CDR3 nucleotides are TGTGCCAGCACCAAAGGGTGGACAGGGGGCGTAAAGCAGCCCCAGCATTTT. As protein: CASTKGWTGGVKQPQHF. This chain connects TRBV6-1 to TRBJ1-5, with TRBD1 matching 11 bases. V trimming: 7 bases; J trimming: 7 bases; junction bases outside the gene matches: 15. The germline V gene encodes CDR1 MNHNS and CDR2 SASEGT. The CDR3 totals 17 residues.

V gene TRBV7-8 combines with J gene TRBJ1-5, with no clear D. Germline loops: CDR1 SGHVS, CDR2 FQNEAQ. Deletions cut 1 base from V and 3 bases from J, with 7 bases between. There are 14 residues in the CDR3. The CDR3 here is CASSLGLINQPQHF. In DNA form, the CDR3 reads TGTGCCAGCAGCTTAGGACTGATCAATCAGCCCCAGCATTTT. Full variable domain (remainder filled in from reference TRBV7-8 and TRBJ1-5): GAGVSQSPRYKVAKRGQDVALRCDPISGHVSLFWYQQALGQGPEFLTYFQNEAQLDKSGLPSDRFFAERPEGSVSTLKIQRTQQEDSAVYLCASSLGLINQPQHFGDGTRLSIL.

V and J are TRBV14 and TRBJ1-1; D is undetermined. Trimming removed 5 bases from V and 4 bases from J, with 20 bases in between. This CDR3 is built from 16 residues. Germline V CDR1 and CDR2: SGHDN, FVKESK. For the CDR3, the DNA is TGTGCCAGCAGCAGCTTATTAGGGTTCACAAGCACTGAAGCTTTCTTT. Encoded protein: CASSSLLGFTSTEAFF.

This clonotype was observed a handful of times. CDR3 sequence (DNA): TGTGCCAGCTCTTGGAGGGAGAGACGTGAGACCCAGTACTTC. Its protein product is CASSWRERRETQYF. The rearrangement joins TRBV7-9 to TRBJ2-5, with D possibly matching TRBD2 (6 bases). Between the trimmed V and J ends, which lost 8 bases and 5 bases, there was a span of 18 bases. The germline CDR1 and CDR2 sequences are SEHNR and FQNEAQ (reference sequence). CDR3 length equals 14 residues.